These 20 T cell receptor beta chains were sequenced from one sample in a study of cytomegalovirus exposure and HLA in healthy donors. In the PCR, 60 Vbeta and 13 Jbeta primers were used. TCRdb's copy holds only in-frame clones and misses some; the assay was immunoSEQ multiplex PCR. The data contain 130,000 to 150,000 clones, approximately 79% of them seen just once; the ten biggest clones take up around 7.1%. The sample was PBMCs. The receptors were gathered from a woman aged 40 to 50 in good health and CMV-seropositive.

The CDR3 region is CASSYDRDMNTEAFF. CDR3 sequence (DNA): TGTGCCAGCAGTTACGACAGGGATATGAACACTGAAGCTTTCTTT. This chain uses TRBV6-5 with TRBJ1-1, with 7 bases lining up with TRBD1. J gave up 0 bases and V 2 bases, and 3 bases lay outside the gene matches. The germline gives CDR1 MNHEY, CDR2 SVGAGI. This CDR3 is built from 15 residues.

The J gene is TRBJ1-4, the V gene TRBV15, with 7 bases identical to TRBD1. This CDR3 has 15 residues. Germline loops: CDR1 LNHNV, CDR2 YYDKDF (reference sequence). With V trimmed by 5 bases and J by 1 base, 4 bases remained unmatched. CDR3 region: CATSARQGTNEKLFF. CDR3 in DNA: TGTGCCACCAGCGCTAGACAGGGAACTAATGAAAAACTGTTTTTT.

This clone was seen a handful of times. The rearrangement uses TRBV7-6 and TRBJ2-7; no firm D call. Trimming took 1 base from V and 0 from J, leaving 10 bases between them. Germline CDR1 and CDR2: SGHVS and FNYEAQ. The CDR3 has 15 residues. The CDR3 sequence: CASSLDGWSSYEQYF. The CDR3 DNA reads TGTGCCAGCAGCTTAGATGGGTGGAGCTCCTACGAGCAGTACTTC.

This chain uses TRBV2 with TRBJ2-5; possible D gene TRBD2, 7 bases. CDR1 and CDR2 from the germline V gene are SNHLY and FYNNEI. The CDR3 contains 16 residues. The V gene lost 4 bases and the J gene lost 3 bases, with 18 bases spanning the gap. CDR3 residues: CASSGLFGGGEETQYF. CDR3 nucleotides: TGTGCCAGCAGTGGTCTGTTTGGAGGGGGGGAAGAGACCCAGTACTTC.

This clone is a singleton in its sample. A read error may produce the germline difference seen at one junction end. This chain links TRBV7-9 with TRBJ2-1, with D possibly being TRBD2 (7 bases). The CDR3 spans 16 residues. Germline V gene sequence: CDR1 SEHNR, CDR2 FQNEAQ (reference sequence). CDR3 in DNA: TGTTCCAGCAGCCCGAGGGGGGGCGCGTTCTACAATGAGCAGTTCTTC. Protein sequence: CSSSPRGGAFYNEQFF.

The rearrangement links TRBV5-1 to TRBJ2-1, with D tentatively TRBD2 (5 bases). The V and J ends lost 0 bases and 4 bases respectively, with 11 bases between them. This CDR3 contains 15 residues. The germline gives CDR1 SGHRS, CDR2 YFSETQ. CDR3 DNA: TGCGCCAGCAGCTTGGATTCGGGGTTGTACAATGAGCAGTTCTTC. Translating gives CASSLDSGLYNEQFF.

The rearrangement joins TRBV28 to TRBJ2-7; TRBD2 is a possible D gene (6 bases). Germline-derived CDR1 and CDR2 are MDHEN and SYDVKM. The CDR3 covers 12 residues. V was trimmed by 5 bases and J by 6 bases, leaving 11 bases between them. Here the CDR3 reads CASSRLRGEQYF. In nucleotides, the CDR3 is TGTGCCAGCAGTCGATTGCGGGGCGAGCAGTACTTC. Together with reference TRBV28 and TRBJ2-7, the CDR3 gives the full variable domain: DVKVTQSSRYLVKRTGEKVFLECVQDMDHENMFWYRQDPGLGLRLIYFSYDVKMKEKGDIPEGYSVSREKKERFSLILESASTNQTSMYLCASSRLRGEQYFGPGTRLTVT.

This rearrangement joins TRBV7-2 to TRBJ2-2; TRBD2 agrees at 11 bases. This CDR3 spans 19 amino acids. V dropped 1 base and J dropped 3; count of bases not matched to a gene: 10. The V gene's germline CDR1 is SGHTA and CDR2 FQGNSA. The CDR3 region has the DNA TGTGCCAGCAGCTTAGTTGTTGTAGCGGGGGGGCGTGACACCGGGGAGCTGTTTTTT. Translating gives CASSLVVVAGGRDTGELFF.

The genes are TRBV15 and TRBJ1-2; weak D call: TRBD1 (5 bases). Germline V lookup: CDR1 LNHNV, CDR2 YYDKDF (reference sequence). V lost 3 bases, J lost 2 bases, and 13 bases lay in between. The CDR3 loop spans 15 amino acids. The CDR3 DNA reads TGTGCCACCAGCAGGGAGGGACCGATCAACTATGGCTACACCTTC. The encoded protein is CATSREGPINYGYTF.

The chain links TRBV15 to TRBJ1-5, with D maybe TRBD1 (5 bases). The V gene lost 8 bases and the J gene lost 5 bases, with 13 bases spanning the gap. Germline CDR1 and CDR2: LNHNV and YYDKDF (reference sequence). The CDR3 runs 13 residues. The CDR3 sequence is CATAAGHHQPQHF. In DNA, the CDR3 is TGTGCCACCGCAGCAGGACACCATCAGCCCCAGCATTTT.

The chain is built from TRBV19 and TRBJ1-2; TRBD1 agrees at 10 bases. The CDR3 covers 14 residues. V lost 4 bases, J lost 7 bases, and 6 bases stayed unmatched. Germline V gene sequence: CDR1 LNHDA, CDR2 SQIVND (reference sequence). The CDR3 reads CASSTRDRGSGYTF. CDR3 DNA: TGTGCCAGTAGTACCCGGGACAGGGGTTCTGGCTACACCTTC.

This clone has only a few counts. CDR3 nucleotides: TGTGCCAGCAGCACAGGGGGAAAACTGTTTTTT. Amino acid sequence: CASSTGGKLFF. The chain links TRBV2 to TRBJ1-4; 8 bases agree with TRBD1. The CDR3 totals 11 residues. Germline V gene lookup returns CDR1 SNHLY and CDR2 FYNNEI. V was clipped by 6 bases and J by 10 bases; unmatched bases: 1.

The rearrangement uses TRBV7-9 and TRBJ2-3; D is unresolved. Germline V gene lookup returns CDR1 SEHNR and CDR2 FQNEAQ (reference sequence). Trimming pared 1 base from V and 2 bases from J, leaving 4 bases between. The CDR3 runs to 13 residues. The CDR3 DNA reads as TGTGCCAGCAGCTTAGAACTCACAGATACGCAGTATTTT. Translated: CASSLELTDTQYF.

This chain uses TRBV6-1 with TRBJ2-7, with 10 bases aligning to TRBD2. Trimming removed 2 bases from V and 0 bases from J; junction bases left unmatched: 1. From germline, CDR1 is MNHNS and CDR2 SASEGT. CDR3 length equals 15 residues. DNA of the CDR3: TGTGCCAGCAGTGAAAGCGGGGGGGCCTCCTACGAGCAGTACTTC. It is translated as CASSESGGASYEQYF.

The J gene is TRBJ2-7, the V gene TRBV28, with a tentative D call TRBD2 (5 bases). Germline values: CDR1 MDHEN, CDR2 SYDVKM. The CDR3 spans 11 residues. V lost 8 bases, J lost 2 bases, and 7 bases lay in between. As DNA, the CDR3 is TGTGCCAGCGGGAGAACCTACGAGCAGTACTTC. Its protein is CASGRTYEQYF.

The CDR3 region has the DNA TGTGCCATCAGCTACAGGGGGCAGGCAGATACGCAGTATTTT. Protein: CAISYRGQADTQYF. This chain joins TRBV10-3 and TRBJ2-3, with 9 bases aligning to TRBD1. The V gene end was trimmed by 6 bases and the J gene end by 4 bases; junction bases not matched to a gene: 5. CDR1 and CDR2 (germline): ENHRY, SYGVKD. The CDR3 has 14 amino acids.

J is TRBJ1-5 and V is TRBV19; D is uncertain. V lost 7 bases and J 5 bases, leaving 15 bases between the germline ends. The CDR3 has 14 amino acids. From germline, CDR1 is LNHDA and CDR2 SQIVND (reference sequence). CDR3 in amino acids: CASNEGNPYQPQHF. CDR3 sequence (DNA): TGTGCCAGTAATGAGGGAAATCCCTATCAGCCCCAGCATTTT.

The rearrangement uses TRBV30 and TRBJ1-5; D not certain. CDR3 length equals 14 residues. V was clipped by 4 bases and J by 8 bases, with 18 bases between them. Germline values: CDR1 GTSNPN, CDR2 SVGIG (reference sequence). The CDR3 protein is CAWTPPGKWEPQHF. CDR3 DNA sequence: TGTGCCTGGACCCCCCCCGGGAAGTGGGAGCCCCAGCATTTT.

J is TRBJ2-1 and V is TRBV2; 11 bases map to TRBD1. Unmatched junction bases numbered 7, after V lost 6 bases and J lost 9 bases. The CDR3 extends over 14 amino acids. Germline loops: CDR1 SNHLY, CDR2 FYNNEI. CDR3 residues: CASRRGQGAGEQFF. CDR3 DNA: TGTGCCAGCAGACGAGGACAGGGGGCAGGTGAGCAGTTCTTC.

This sequence joins TRBV18 and TRBJ2-5, with 10 bases aligning to TRBD2. Judging by the DNA end, TRBJ2-7 fits better; the J call may be wrong. The CDR3 loop spans 15 amino acids. CDR1 is KGHSH, CDR2 LQKENI, per germline. CDR3 in amino acids: CASSATSGASYEQYF. The CDR3 DNA reads TGTGCCAGCTCAGCAACTAGCGGGGCCTCCTACGAGCAGTACTTC.